This TCR beta chain stems from a study of blood T cell repertoires in COVID-19. Study as a whole: Some COVID-19 samples were acute and others convalescent; all came from the United States, Italy and Spain. Sources were T cells, B-cell-depleted T cells, or PBMCs; the material itself was cDNA or gDNA.

Study processing details: Estimation of nucleated cell counts was performed using reference gene primer amplification. The repertoire was sequenced with immunoSEQ multiplex PCR; TCRdb's copy has only in-frame clones and lacks some. That table furnishes V, J and clone size, whereas the DNA furnished D and trimming. Of 230,000 or so clones detected, 65% to 90% appear once; the ten largest clones hold roughly 1.4%. Trimming pared 6 bases from V and 0 bases from J, leaving 12 bases between. Looked up from germline, CDR1 is LNHDA and CDR2 is SQIVND (reference sequence). CDR3 size: 15 residues. The chain joins TRBV19 to TRBJ1-5; D gene uncertain. Specimen: peripheral blood. This receptor was obtained from a woman between 35 and 50 years old who had recovered from COVID-19. CDR3 protein: CASRTRGISNQPQHF. The CDR3, as DNA: TGTGCCAGTAGGACACGGGGAATTAGCAATCAGCCCCAGCATTTT.